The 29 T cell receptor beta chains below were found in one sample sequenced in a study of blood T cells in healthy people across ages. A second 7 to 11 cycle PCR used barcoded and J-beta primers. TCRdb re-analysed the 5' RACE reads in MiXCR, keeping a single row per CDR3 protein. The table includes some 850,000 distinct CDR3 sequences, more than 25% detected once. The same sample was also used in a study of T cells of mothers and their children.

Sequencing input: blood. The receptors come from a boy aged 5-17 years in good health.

The CDR3 DNA is TGCAGTGCTAGCGAAGGACCTGGGAACTATGGCTACACCTTC. Protein product: CSASEGPGNYGYTF. The V gene is TRBV20-1, the J gene TRBJ1-2; D remains ambiguous. This CDR3 is 14 amino acids long. From germline, CDR1 is DFQATT and CDR2 SNEGSKA (reference sequence). Trimming took 3 bases from V and 2 from J, leaving 13 bases between them.

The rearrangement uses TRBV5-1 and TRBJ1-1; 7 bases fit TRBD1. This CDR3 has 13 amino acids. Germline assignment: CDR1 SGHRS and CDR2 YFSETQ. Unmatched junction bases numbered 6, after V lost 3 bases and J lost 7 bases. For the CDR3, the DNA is TGCGCCAGCAGCTACAGGGGTGAGGGTGAAGCTTTCTTT. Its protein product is CASSYRGEGEAFF.

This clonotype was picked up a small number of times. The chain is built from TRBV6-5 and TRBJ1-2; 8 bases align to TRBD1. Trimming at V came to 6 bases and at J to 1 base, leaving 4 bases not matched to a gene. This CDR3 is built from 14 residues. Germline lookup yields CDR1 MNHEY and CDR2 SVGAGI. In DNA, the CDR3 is TGTGCCAGCAGGGGGACAGGAGATAACTATGGCTACACCTTC. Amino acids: CASRGTGDNYGYTF.

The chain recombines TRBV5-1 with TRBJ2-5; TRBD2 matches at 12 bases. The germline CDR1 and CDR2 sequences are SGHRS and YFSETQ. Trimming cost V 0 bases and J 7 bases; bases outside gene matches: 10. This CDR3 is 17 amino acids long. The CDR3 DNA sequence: TGCGCCAGCAGCTTGGAGGTACTAGCGGGAGGCGGTCGGACCCAGTACTTC. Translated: CASSLEVLAGGGRTQYF. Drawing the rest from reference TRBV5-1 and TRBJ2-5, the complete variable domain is KAGVTQTPRYLIKTRGQQVTLSCSPISGHRSVSWYQQTPGQGLQFLFEYFSETQRNKGNFPGRFSGRQFSNSRSEMNVSTLELGDSALYLCASSLEVLAGGGRTQYFGPGTRLLVL.

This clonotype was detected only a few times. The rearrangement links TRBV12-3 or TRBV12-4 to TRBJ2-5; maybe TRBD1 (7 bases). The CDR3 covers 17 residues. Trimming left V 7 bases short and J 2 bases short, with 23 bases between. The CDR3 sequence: CASTTRGRGEDQETQYF. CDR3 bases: TGTGCCAGCACCACTAGGGGCAGGGGGGAAGATCAAGAGACCCAGTACTTC.

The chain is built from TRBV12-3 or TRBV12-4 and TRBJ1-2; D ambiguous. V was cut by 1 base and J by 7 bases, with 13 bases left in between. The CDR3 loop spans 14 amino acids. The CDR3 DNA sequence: TGTGCCAGCAGTTTAGGCAGGACGGCAACTGGCTACACCTTC. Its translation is CASSLGRTATGYTF.

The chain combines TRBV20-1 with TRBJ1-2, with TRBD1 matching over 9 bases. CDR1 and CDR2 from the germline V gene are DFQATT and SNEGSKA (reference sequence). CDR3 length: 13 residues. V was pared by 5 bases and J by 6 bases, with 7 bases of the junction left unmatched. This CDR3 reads CSAVRDRADGYTF. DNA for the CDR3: TGCAGTGCTGTGCGGGACAGGGCCGATGGCTACACCTTC.

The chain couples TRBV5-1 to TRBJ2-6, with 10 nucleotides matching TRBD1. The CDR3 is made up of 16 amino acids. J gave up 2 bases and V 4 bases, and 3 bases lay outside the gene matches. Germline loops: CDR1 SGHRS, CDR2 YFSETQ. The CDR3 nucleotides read TGCGCCAGCAGCACCGGACAGGGGGCTGGGGCCAACGTCCTGACTTTC. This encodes CASSTGQGAGANVLTF. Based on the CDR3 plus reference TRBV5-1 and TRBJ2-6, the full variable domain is KAGVTQTPRYLIKTRGQQVTLSCSPISGHRSVSWYQQTPGQGLQFLFEYFSETQRNKGNFPGRFSGRQFSNSRSEMNVSTLELGDSALYLCASSTGQGAGANVLTFGAGSRLTVL.

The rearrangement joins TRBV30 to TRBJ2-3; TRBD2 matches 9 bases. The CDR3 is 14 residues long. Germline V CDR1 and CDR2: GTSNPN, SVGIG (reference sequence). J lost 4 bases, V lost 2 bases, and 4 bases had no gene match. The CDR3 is CAWSSSGGADTQYF. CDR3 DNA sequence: TGTGCCTGGAGTAGTAGCGGGGGTGCAGATACGCAGTATTTT.

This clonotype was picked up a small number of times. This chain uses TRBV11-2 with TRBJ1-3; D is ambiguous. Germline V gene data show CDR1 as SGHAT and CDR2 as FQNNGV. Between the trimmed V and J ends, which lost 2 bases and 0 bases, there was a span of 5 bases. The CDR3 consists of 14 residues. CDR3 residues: CASSLRVSGNTIYF. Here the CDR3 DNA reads TGTGCCAGCAGCTTACGGGTCTCTGGAAACACCATATATTTT. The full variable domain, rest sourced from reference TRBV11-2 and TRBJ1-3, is EAGVAQSPRYKIIEKRQSVAFWCNPISGHATLYWYQQILGQGPKLLIQFQNNGVVDDSQLPKDRFSAERLKGVDSTLKIQPAKLEDSAVYLCASSLRVSGNTIYFGEGSWLTVV.

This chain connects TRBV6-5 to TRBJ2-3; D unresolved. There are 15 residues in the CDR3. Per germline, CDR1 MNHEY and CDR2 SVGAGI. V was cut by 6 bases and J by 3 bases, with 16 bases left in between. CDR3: CASRPAVERTDTQYF. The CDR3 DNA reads TGTGCCAGCAGACCTGCCGTCGAACGTACAGATACGCAGTATTTT.

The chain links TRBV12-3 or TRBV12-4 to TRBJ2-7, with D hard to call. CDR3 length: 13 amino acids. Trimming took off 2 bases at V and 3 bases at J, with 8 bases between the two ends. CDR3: CASSLNGRYEQYF. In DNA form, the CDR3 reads TGTGCCAGCAGTTTAAACGGGCGCTACGAGCAGTACTTC.

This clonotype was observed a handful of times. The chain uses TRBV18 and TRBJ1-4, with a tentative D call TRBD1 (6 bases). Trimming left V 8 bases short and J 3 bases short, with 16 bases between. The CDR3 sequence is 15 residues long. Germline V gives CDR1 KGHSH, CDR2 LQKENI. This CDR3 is CASRRRSGANEKLFF. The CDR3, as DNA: TGTGCCAGCCGACGTCGGTCAGGGGCTAATGAAAAACTGTTTTTT.

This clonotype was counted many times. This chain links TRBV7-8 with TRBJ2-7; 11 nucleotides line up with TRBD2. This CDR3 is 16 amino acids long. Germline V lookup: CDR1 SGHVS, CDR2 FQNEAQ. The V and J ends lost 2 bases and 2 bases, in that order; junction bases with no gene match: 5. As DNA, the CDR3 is TGTGCCAGCAGCTTAATGACTAGCGGGGCGACCTACGAGCAGTACTTC. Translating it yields CASSLMTSGATYEQYF.

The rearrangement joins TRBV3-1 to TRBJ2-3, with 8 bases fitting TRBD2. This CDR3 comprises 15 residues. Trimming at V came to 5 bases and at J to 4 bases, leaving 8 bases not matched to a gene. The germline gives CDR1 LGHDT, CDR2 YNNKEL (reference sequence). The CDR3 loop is CASSTSGGEADTQYF. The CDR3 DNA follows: TGTGCCAGCAGCACAAGCGGGGGCGAGGCAGATACGCAGTATTTT.

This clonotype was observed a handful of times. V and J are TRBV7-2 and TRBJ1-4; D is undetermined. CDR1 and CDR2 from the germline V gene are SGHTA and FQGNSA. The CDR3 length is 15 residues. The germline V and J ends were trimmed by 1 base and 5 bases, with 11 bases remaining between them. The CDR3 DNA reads TGTGCCAGCAGCTTAGTAAGGACGCACAATGAAAAACTGTTTTTT. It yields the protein CASSLVRTHNEKLFF.

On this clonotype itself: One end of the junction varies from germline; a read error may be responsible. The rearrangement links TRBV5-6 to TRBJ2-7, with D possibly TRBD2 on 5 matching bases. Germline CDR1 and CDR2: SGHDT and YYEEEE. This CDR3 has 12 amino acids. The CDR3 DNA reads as TGTGCCAGCAGCTTGGAGGCGGGCCCCTTGCACTTC. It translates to CASSLEAGPLHF.

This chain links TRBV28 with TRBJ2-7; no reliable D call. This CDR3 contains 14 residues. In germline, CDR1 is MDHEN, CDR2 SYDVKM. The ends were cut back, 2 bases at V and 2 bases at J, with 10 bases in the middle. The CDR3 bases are TGTGCCAGCAGTTTAGTGGCAGTTGCCTACGAGCAGTACTTC. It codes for CASSLVAVAYEQYF.

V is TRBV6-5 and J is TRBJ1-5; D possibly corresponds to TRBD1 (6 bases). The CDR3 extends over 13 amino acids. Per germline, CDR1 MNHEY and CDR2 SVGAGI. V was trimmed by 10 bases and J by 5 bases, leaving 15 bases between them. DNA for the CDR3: TGTGCCAACCCGACAGGACCTTATCAGCCCCAGCATTTT. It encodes CANPTGPYQPQHF.

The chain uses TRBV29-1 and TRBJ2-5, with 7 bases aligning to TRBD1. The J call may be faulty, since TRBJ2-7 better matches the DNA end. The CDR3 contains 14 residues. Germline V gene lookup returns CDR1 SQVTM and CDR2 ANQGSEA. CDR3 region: CSVVTGQRSYEQYF. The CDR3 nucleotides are TGCAGCGTGGTGACGGGACAGCGCTCCTACGAGCAGTACTTC.

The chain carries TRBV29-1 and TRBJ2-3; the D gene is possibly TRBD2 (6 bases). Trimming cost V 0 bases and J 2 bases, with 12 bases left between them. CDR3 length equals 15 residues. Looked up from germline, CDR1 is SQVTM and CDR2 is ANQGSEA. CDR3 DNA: TGCAGCGTTGAAGAGGGGACTTTCCTCACAGATACGCAGTATTTT. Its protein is CSVEEGTFLTDTQYF.

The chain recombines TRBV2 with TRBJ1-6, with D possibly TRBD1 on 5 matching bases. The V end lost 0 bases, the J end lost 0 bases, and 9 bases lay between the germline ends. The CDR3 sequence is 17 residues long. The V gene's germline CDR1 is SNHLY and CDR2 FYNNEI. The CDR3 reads CASSEATGYSYNSPLHF. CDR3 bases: TGTGCCAGCAGTGAAGCAACAGGATACTCCTATAATTCACCCCTCCACTTT. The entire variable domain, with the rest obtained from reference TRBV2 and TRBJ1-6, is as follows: EPEVTQTPSHQVTQMGQEVILRCVPISNHLYFYWYRQILGQKVEFLVSFYNNEISEKSEIFDDQFSVERPDGSNFTLKIRSTKLEDSAMYFCASSEATGYSYNSPLHFGNGTRLTVT.

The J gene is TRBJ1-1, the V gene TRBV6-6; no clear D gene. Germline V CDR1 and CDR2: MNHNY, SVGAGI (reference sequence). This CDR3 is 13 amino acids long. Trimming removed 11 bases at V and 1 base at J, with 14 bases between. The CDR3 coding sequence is TGTGCCGCCTCCCGGGAGGAGAACACTGAAGCTTTCTTT. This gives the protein CAASREENTEAFF.

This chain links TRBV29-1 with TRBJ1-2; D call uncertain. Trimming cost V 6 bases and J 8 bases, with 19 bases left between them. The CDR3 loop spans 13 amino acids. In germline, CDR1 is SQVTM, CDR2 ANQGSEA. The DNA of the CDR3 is TGCAGCGTGCTGGACTCCCGGAAGGGCGGCTACACCTTC. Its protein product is CSVLDSRKGGYTF.

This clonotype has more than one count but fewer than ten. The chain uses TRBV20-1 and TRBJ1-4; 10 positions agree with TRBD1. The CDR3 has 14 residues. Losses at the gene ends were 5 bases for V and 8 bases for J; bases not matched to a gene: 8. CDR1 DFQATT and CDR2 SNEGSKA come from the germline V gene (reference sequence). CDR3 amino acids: CSAPARDRGEKLFF. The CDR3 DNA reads TGCAGTGCTCCCGCCCGGGACAGGGGAGAAAAACTGTTTTTT.

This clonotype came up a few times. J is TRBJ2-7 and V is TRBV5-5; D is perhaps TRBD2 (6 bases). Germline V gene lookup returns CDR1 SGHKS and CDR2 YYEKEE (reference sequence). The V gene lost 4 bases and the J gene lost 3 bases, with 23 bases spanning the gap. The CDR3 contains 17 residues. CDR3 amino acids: CASSLENRGRGYYEQYF. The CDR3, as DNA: TGTGCCAGCAGCCTGGAGAACCGGGGACGGGGGTACTACGAGCAGTACTTC.

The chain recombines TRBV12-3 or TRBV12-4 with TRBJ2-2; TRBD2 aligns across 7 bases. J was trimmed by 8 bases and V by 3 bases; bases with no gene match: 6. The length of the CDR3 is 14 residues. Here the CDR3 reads CASSLRTSRGELFF. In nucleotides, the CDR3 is TGTGCCAGCAGTTTGCGGACTAGTAGGGGGGAGCTGTTTTTT.

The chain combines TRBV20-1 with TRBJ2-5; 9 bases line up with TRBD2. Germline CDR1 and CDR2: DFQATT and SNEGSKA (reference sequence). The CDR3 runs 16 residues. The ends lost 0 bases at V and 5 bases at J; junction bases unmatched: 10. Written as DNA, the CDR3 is TGCAGTGCTAGAGATCTCGCGGGGGGGCTCTGGGAGACCCAGTACTTC. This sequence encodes CSARDLAGGLWETQYF.

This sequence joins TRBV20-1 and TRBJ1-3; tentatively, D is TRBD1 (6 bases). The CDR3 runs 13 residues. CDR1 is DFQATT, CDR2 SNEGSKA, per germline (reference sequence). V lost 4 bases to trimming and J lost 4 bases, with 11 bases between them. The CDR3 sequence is CSAITGNGNTIYF. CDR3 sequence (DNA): TGCAGTGCTATTACAGGGAACGGAAACACCATATATTTT.